The clone carrying this T cell receptor (beta chain) has a single count. The antigen is not known. One end of the junction is discordant with germline, which a read error may explain. PCR primers comprised 60 Vbeta and 13 Jbeta primers. Per the study methods: An analysis performed later counted about 80 million unique TCR beta chains (approximately 12 million of them shared). Libraries were prepared by immunoSEQ multiplex PCR; TCRdb keeps only in-frame clonotypes and omits some of them. For V, J and clone size, that table is used; D and trimming come from the DNA. The sample has 80,000 to 95,000 clones; roughly two thirds are singletons. This entry is derived from a study of cytomegalovirus exposure and HLA in healthy donors. Study-wide results and limits: HLA-A and HLA-B allele assignments for most subjects were reportedly predicted accurately using TCR beta sequences. Analysis performed later showed TCR beta chains linked to HLA being more clonally expanded than equally common others. With further analysis later on, most CMV-associated TCR beta chains appeared HLA-restricted.

This receptor was obtained from a woman aged 45-60 years in good health and CMV-seropositive. The sequenced material came from PBMCs.

DNA of the CDR3: TGTTCCAGCAGCCTCTACAATGAGCAGTTCTTC. Translating it yields CSSSLYNEQFF. V usage is TRBV7-9 and J usage is TRBJ2-1; no definite D call. Germline loops: CDR1 SEHNR, CDR2 FQNEAQ (reference sequence). This CDR3 contains 11 residues.